This T cell receptor (beta chain) was retrieved from a study of T cells in pancreatic ductal adenocarcinoma. General observations from the study: Unique clonotypes were roughly 7.2-fold more numerous in blood than in tumor. Results skew toward the minority of patients with early-stage disease. Comparisons of tumor and blood clonality may show falsely lower tumor diversity. No significant tumor-blood clonality difference; means were about 0.12 and 0.073.

With regard to this clone: Its antigen is not identified.

Using immunoSEQ multiplex PCR, the repertoire was profiled, and TCRdb retains in-frame clones only, with some absent. The data contain 7,500 to 9,000 clones, 85% to 90% of them singletons. Surgery without prior neoadjuvant therapy was the treatment of the selected pancreatic ductal adenocarcinoma patients. The sequenced sample consisted of PBMCs. This sequence was found in a human donor with pancreatic ductal adenocarcinoma.

CDR3 coding DNA: TGTGCCAGCAGCGTAGGTTCAAAGAACACTGAAGCTTTCTTT. Protein: CASSVGSKNTEAFF. V gene TRBV9 combines with J gene TRBJ1-1; D gene unclear. There are 14 residues in the CDR3. Germline V gives CDR1 SGDLS, CDR2 YYNGEE. V was pared by 0 bases and J by 1 base, with 7 bases between.